This T cell receptor (beta chain) was identified during a study of CXCR3-negative and CXCR3-positive naive CD8 T cells. Broader study findings: Naive cells that were CXCR3-positive had more hydrophobic TRB CDR3s (compared with CXCR3-negative naive cells). Both of the naive subsets showed about the same high diversity, but memory CD8+ cells had much less. TRBV-TRBJ usage was alike in naive CXCR3-negative and CXCR3-positive cells but differed in memory cells.

The TRB libraries of cDNA were built by UMI-labeled 5' RACE. TCRdb reprocessed the 5' RACE reads and reports one entry per CDR3 protein, with no DNA. The table gives fewer than 95,000 distinct CDR3 sequences; the top ten clones make up around 1.7% of it. CD45RO-CCR7+CD27+CD95- expression identified naive CD8+ T cells. This CDR3 comprises 14 residues. CDR1 and CDR2 (germline): SQVTM, ANQGSEA. In regard to this clonotype: Antigen unknown.

The chain carries TRBV29-1 and TRBJ2-1; TCRdb picks TRBD1, but there is no DNA to check that call. Sequencing was done on a sample of naive CXCR3- CD8+ T cells from blood. The subset here: CD45RO-CCR7+CD27+CD95- naive CD8+ T cells lacking CXCR3 (TNR3-). The source of this sequence is a human donor in good health. Some clones in this sample may be carry-over from other donors' samples. CDR3 amino acids: CSAGQGSSYNEQFF.